This T cell receptor beta chain was profiled in a study of blood T cell repertoires in COVID-19. Overall study: T cells, B-cell-depleted T cells, or PBMCs provided the cDNA or gDNA that served as material.

TCRdb's table, derived via immunoSEQ multiplex PCR, lists solely in-frame clones and lacks some. Of under 150,000 clones listed, roughly 84% were seen once; the top ten hold under 7%. Trimming removed 5 bases from V and 7 bases from J, with 15 bases in between. Germline CDR1 reads MNHEY; CDR2 reads SMNVEV (reference sequence). CDR3 length: 14 residues. Those who participated ranged in age from 18 to 89 years and resided in some 24 US areas. Cohorts were determined from participant-reported clinical history. The clonotype comes from a woman aged 50 to 65 who had been exposed to COVID-19. Sequencing used PBMCs or T cells enriched from blood (not recorded which). The chain combines TRBV27 with TRBJ2-1; a weak D match, TRBD2 (6 bases). In DNA, the CDR3 is TGTGCCAGCAGTCAGGGACCTGGGGGGAATGAGCAGTTCTTC. It translates to CASSQGPGGNEQFF.